This T cell receptor beta chain was captured by sequencing in a study of blood T cell repertoires in COVID-19. Across the study: Italy, Spain and the United States were the sources of the convalescent and acute COVID-19 samples. From T cells, B-cell-depleted T cells, or PBMCs came the material, which was cDNA or gDNA.

Repertoires were generated with immunoSEQ multiplex PCR, while TCRdb's copy carries only in-frame clones and drops some. The sample holds roughly 68,000 clones, approximately 78% seen once. Deletions cut 3 bases from V and 0 bases from J, with 7 bases between. Germline loops: CDR1 SQVTM, CDR2 ANQGSEA. The CDR3 loop spans 13 amino acids. This TCR was recovered from a woman in her forties with acute COVID-19. The chain combines TRBV29-1 with TRBJ2-3; D ambiguous. Sequenced sample: PBMCs or T cells enriched from blood (not recorded which). The CDR3 DNA follows: TGCAGCGTTGAGGCGACAAGCACAGATACGCAGTATTTT. Protein product: CSVEATSTDTQYF.